Listed below are T cell receptor beta chains from one sample, sequenced in a study of blood T cell repertoires in COVID-19. The data were produced by immunoSEQ multiplex PCR, yet TCRdb's version contains in-frame clones alone and is incomplete. Counted here are around 290,000 clones, approximately 90% occurring once; the ten biggest clones make up around 2%. Sequenced material: peripheral blood. These receptors all stem from a woman in her twenties or thirties with COVID-19, enrolled during active disease. The CDR3 runs from the conserved cysteine through the conserved F or W. Some rows mark clone size as missing; the rest say once, few, many or name a class of expanded clone.

clone size	V gene	J gene	CDR3 protein
-	TRBV6-5	TRBJ1-2	CASREGLWAVYGYTF
-	TRBV5-1	TRBJ2-7	CASSPRGQGGLEQYF
-	TRBV27	TRBJ1-6	CASRISFSSYNSPLHF
-	TRBV5-1	TRBJ1-1	CASSLYVGRGKNTEAFF
-	TRBV29-1	TRBJ1-1	CSVSRRATNTEAFF
-	TRBV6-1	TRBJ2-7	CASSEGQDSSYEQYF
-	TRBV19	TRBJ2-2	CASSIARTSGRTLYTGELFF
-	TRBV5-4	TRBJ2-1	CASSRTSGHNEQFF
-	TRBV7-9	TRBJ1-1	CATNPGTPNTEAFF
-	TRBV19	TRBJ1-2	CASSSPGDDMIYGYTF
-	TRBV6-5	TRBJ2-1	CASSYSGGRYNEQFF
-	TRBV13	TRBJ2-7	CASSLKGAPLEEQYF
-	TRBV18	TRBJ1-1	CASSPPGTPNTEAFF
-	TRBV6-5	TRBJ2-7	CASSYRRGLPYEQYF
-	TRBV9	TRBJ1-1	CASSTTGGVEAFF
-	TRBV25-1	TRBJ2-7	CASSERGAQYF
-	TRBV2	TRBJ2-5	CASSEGLQETQYF
-	TRBV9	TRBJ1-2	CASSHGTGTGYTF
-	TRBV7-3	TRBJ1-1	CATRGQPNTEAFF
-	TRBV21-1	TRBJ1-5	CASYRECGNQPQHF
-	TRBV19	TRBJ2-7	CASSTGGAPYEQYF
-	TRBV18	TRBJ2-7	CASSPQAFYEQYF
once	TRBV14	TRBJ1-1	CASRRGVGTEAFF
few	TRBV18	TRBJ1-1	CASSRLGEWEAFF
-	TRBV30	TRBJ2-7	CAWSVSYEQYF
-	TRBV18	TRBJ2-7	CASSIAGSSYEQYF
once	TRBV2	TRBJ1-1	CASSGDRSTEAFF
-	TRBV27	TRBJ1-5	CASSPRGNQPQHF
-	TRBV5-6	TRBJ1-1	CASSSHDVTFNTEAFF
-	TRBV29-1	TRBJ1-1	CSVEDRDRGRVAFF
-	TRBV25-1	TRBJ2-3	CASSARSTDTQYF
once	TRBV19	TRBJ1-2	CASSIQGIGYGYTF
-	TRBV18	TRBJ2-7	CASSPGTSGRDGAYEQYF
-	TRBV24-1	TRBJ1-1	CATSAEGIVPEKAFF
-	TRBV7-9	TRBJ2-2	CASSLNLREGRSGELFF
-	TRBV7-9	TRBJ2-7	CASSRGGTYYEQYF
-	TRBV28	TRBJ2-5	CASTWQGRVETQYF
-	TRBV6-1	TRBJ2-7	CASSEAYGTGSSYEQYF